The 15 T cell receptor beta chains below were found in one sample sequenced in a study of blood T cell repertoires in COVID-19. Libraries were prepared by immunoSEQ multiplex PCR; TCRdb keeps only in-frame clonotypes and omits some of them. This sample yields fewer than 250,000 clones, of which roughly nine tenths are seen a single time; 5.5% to 8% belongs to the top ten. The sequencing input was peripheral blood. The receptors derive from a man in his sixties who had recovered from COVID-19.

The V gene is TRBV7-9, the J gene TRBJ1-6; D perhaps matches TRBD1 (6 bases). The CDR3 runs to 15 residues. V lost 2 bases, J lost 5 bases, and 10 bases lay in between. In germline, CDR1 is SEHNR, CDR2 FQNEAQ (reference sequence). CDR3 DNA sequence: TGTGCCAGCAGCTTATGGGACATGAATAATTCACCCCTCCACTTT. It specifies CASSLWDMNNSPLHF.

This chain links TRBV3-1 (or the pseudogene TRBV3-2) with TRBJ2-7; no clear D. Germline V gives CDR1 LGHDT, CDR2 YNNKEL (reference sequence). The CDR3 covers 12 residues. V lost 6 bases to trimming and J lost 0 bases, with 6 bases between them. The CDR3 loop reads CASSRSSYEQYF. The CDR3 bases are TGTGCCAGCAGTCGCAGCTCCTACGAGCAGTACTTC.

The V call is TRBV7-9, the J call TRBJ2-3, with 12 bases fitting TRBD2. Germline lookup yields CDR1 SEHNR and CDR2 FQNEAQ (reference sequence). This CDR3 region has 15 residues. Trimming at V came to 2 bases and at J to 5 bases, leaving 2 bases not matched to a gene. CDR3 residues: CASSLTSGGIDTQYF. The CDR3 DNA follows: TGTGCCAGCAGCTTAACTAGCGGGGGGATAGATACGCAGTATTTT.

The rearrangement joins TRBV28 to TRBJ1-4, with no clear D. Trimming pared 5 bases from V and 3 bases from J, leaving 16 bases between. The CDR3 loop spans 16 amino acids. CDR1 is MDHEN and CDR2 is SYDVKM in the germline V gene. CDR3 nucleotides: TGTGCCAGCAGTCCACCCGCGGTAGCCCCTAATGAAAAACTGTTTTTT. It codes for CASSPPAVAPNEKLFF.

V usage is TRBV30 and J usage is TRBJ2-5, with a tentative D call TRBD2 (6 bases). This CDR3 comprises 15 residues. From germline, CDR1 is GTSNPN and CDR2 SVGIG (reference sequence). V was trimmed by 1 base and J by 2 bases, leaving 14 bases between them. Written as DNA, the CDR3 is TGTGCCTGGAGTGCTCCCCCGGCGGGACAAGAGACCCAGTACTTC. Its protein product is CAWSAPPAGQETQYF. The variable domain in full, with the rest retrieved from reference TRBV30 and TRBJ2-5, is SQTIHQWPATLVQPVGSPLSLECTVEGTSNPNLYWYRQAAGRGLQLLFYSVGIGQISSEVPQNLSASRPQDRQFILSSKKLLLSDSGFYLCAWSAPPAGQETQYFGPGTRLLVL.

This clone was recorded a few times. The genes are TRBV18 and TRBJ2-2; D perhaps matches TRBD1 (5 bases). The V end was cut by 2 bases, the J end by 11 bases, with 9 bases between. The length of the CDR3 is 12 residues. Looked up from germline, CDR1 is KGHSH and CDR2 is LQKENI. The CDR3 coding sequence is TGTGCCAGCTCACCATTTCAGGGTGAGCTGTTTTTT. Protein sequence: CASSPFQGELFF.

This clone was seen a handful of times. V is TRBV13 and J is TRBJ1-3; the match to TRBD1 covers 8 bases. Trimming cost V 4 bases and J 4 bases; bases outside gene matches: 6. Germline loops: CDR1 PRHDT, CDR2 FYEKMQ (reference sequence). CDR3 length: 15 amino acids. CDR3 loop: CASSSDRAKGNTIYF. The DNA of the CDR3 is TGTGCCAGCAGCTCGGACAGGGCCAAAGGAAACACCATATATTTT.

The DNA for the CDR3 is TGTGCCAGCAGTTCGGGACAGGGTCGTGGAAACACCATATATTTT. Residues: CASSSGQGRGNTIYF. The chain has TRBV28 and TRBJ1-3, with 9 nucleotides matching TRBD1. Losses at the gene ends were 4 bases for V and 3 bases for J; bases not matched to a gene: 4. The germline gives CDR1 MDHEN, CDR2 SYDVKM. The CDR3 is 15 residues long.

The genes are TRBV11-2 and TRBJ2-2, with D uncertain. The germline V and J ends were trimmed by 3 bases and 6 bases, with 14 bases remaining between them. This CDR3 region has 15 residues. The germline V gene encodes CDR1 SGHAT and CDR2 FQNNGV. The CDR3 bases are TGTGCCAGCAGCTTTTTCGTATCTCTCTCCGGGGAGCTGTTTTTT. This translates into CASSFFVSLSGELFF.

The rearrangement links TRBV6-2 or TRBV6-3 to TRBJ2-5; TRBD2 might be the D (6 bases). CDR1 is MNHEY and CDR2 is SVGEGT in the germline V gene. This CDR3 has 14 residues. V was trimmed by 6 bases and J by 1 base, leaving 12 bases between them. CDR3 sequence (DNA): TGTGCCAGCAGCGACGGACTACCCCAAGAGACCCAGTACTTC. Translating gives CASSDGLPQETQYF.

This rearrangement joins TRBV6-5 to TRBJ2-7; the D gene is possibly TRBD1 (5 bases). Germline assignment: CDR1 MNHEY and CDR2 SVGAGI. This CDR3 contains 11 residues. V dropped 8 bases and J dropped 2 bases, with 7 bases sitting between them. The DNA of the CDR3 is TGTGCCAGCCAGGGTCCCTACGAGCAGTACTTC. It yields the protein CASQGPYEQYF.

The chain recombines TRBV12-3 or TRBV12-4 with TRBJ1-1; weak D call: TRBD1 (6 bases). The CDR3 is made up of 11 amino acids. V dropped 5 bases and J dropped 6 bases, with 7 bases sitting between them. The DNA of the CDR3 is TGTGCCAGCAGTCAGGGGCCTGAAGCTTTCTTT. The encoded protein is CASSQGPEAFF.

This chain links TRBV18 with TRBJ2-2; no clear D gene. Germline V CDR1 and CDR2: KGHSH, LQKENI. The germline V and J ends were trimmed by 4 bases and 1 base, with 13 bases remaining between them. The CDR3 spans 16 residues. Here the CDR3 DNA reads TGTGCCAGCTCACTTATTAGCCTTCTGAACACCGGGGAGCTGTTTTTT. It is translated as CASSLISLLNTGELFF. Filled out from reference TRBV18 and TRBJ2-2, the complete variable domain reads NAGVMQNPRHLVRRRGQEARLRCSPMKGHSHVYWYRQLPEEGLKFMVYLQKENIIDESGMPKERFSAEFPKEGPSILRIQQVVRGDSAAYFCASSLISLLNTGELFFGEGSRLTVL.

Details on this clone: The sample holds other DNA sequences that translate to the same CDR3. The rearrangement uses TRBV5-1 and TRBJ2-7; 7 positions agree with TRBD1. J lost 1 base, V lost 0 bases, and 4 bases had no gene match. CDR3 length: 15 amino acids. Germline-derived CDR1 and CDR2 are SGHRS and YFSETQ. CDR3 amino acids: CASSLGGTASYEQYF. DNA of the CDR3: TGCGCCAGCAGCTTGGGGGGGACAGCATCCTACGAGCAGTACTTC.

The chain recombines TRBV6-5 with TRBJ1-2, with D hard to call. Deletions cut 8 bases from V and 4 bases from J, with 11 bases between. CDR3 length: 12 amino acids. The germline gives CDR1 MNHEY, CDR2 SVGAGI. CDR3 sequence: CASRLIGYGYTF. CDR3 coding DNA: TGTGCCAGCCGACTAATTGGCTATGGCTACACCTTC.